The clone carrying this TCR beta chain occurred a few times. The CDR3 is 13 amino acids. Germline CDR1 is MNHNS and CDR2 is SASEGT. V was trimmed by 6 bases and J by 1 base, leaving 9 bases between them. This sample is drawn from a study of graft-versus-host responses after intestinal transplantation. Measured with immunoSEQ multiplex PCR; TCRdb has only the in-frame clones, and not every one. The sample shows roughly 43,000 clones, about 95% of them seen only once. This specimen consisted of PBMCs, obtained approximately 350 days after intestinal transplant. The source is a human patient who received an intestinal transplant, so some T cells may come from the graft donor. The chain recombines TRBV6-1 with TRBJ1-1; no firm D call. CDR3 protein: CASRWDGNTEAFF. In DNA, the CDR3 is TGTGCCAGCAGGTGGGATGGGAACACTGAAGCTTTCTTT.